Described below is a single T cell receptor beta chain sequence and its context. Its antigen remains unknown. This record belongs to a study of shared clonotypes between healthy human individuals. General study findings and limits: Four donors held 4.5% to 5% of naive CD4 clonotypes in common. Clonotype sharing levels among donors were expected to vary with sequencing depth.

CD45RO-negative, CCR7-positively selected cells formed the naive CD8 fraction, excluding terminally differentiated effector memory CD45RA+ cells. CDR3 length equals 15 residues. In germline, CDR1 is SGHAT, CDR2 FQDESV (reference sequence). V lost 5 bases and J 5 bases, leaving 19 bases between the germline ends. Produced via immunoSEQ multiplex PCR; TCRdb's table is partial and in-frame only. In the table there are hundreds of thousands of clones, around 96% of which are singletons. Sequencing was done on a sample of naive CD8+ T cells sorted from blood. This clonotype originated in a woman in her twenties or thirties in good health. J is TRBJ2-7 and V is TRBV11-1, with D perhaps matching TRBD1 or TRBD2 (6 bases each). DNA of the CDR3: TGTGCCAGCAGCCTAAACGGGGGCCTACCTGACGAGCAGTACTTC. Translated, it gives CASSLNGGLPDEQYF.